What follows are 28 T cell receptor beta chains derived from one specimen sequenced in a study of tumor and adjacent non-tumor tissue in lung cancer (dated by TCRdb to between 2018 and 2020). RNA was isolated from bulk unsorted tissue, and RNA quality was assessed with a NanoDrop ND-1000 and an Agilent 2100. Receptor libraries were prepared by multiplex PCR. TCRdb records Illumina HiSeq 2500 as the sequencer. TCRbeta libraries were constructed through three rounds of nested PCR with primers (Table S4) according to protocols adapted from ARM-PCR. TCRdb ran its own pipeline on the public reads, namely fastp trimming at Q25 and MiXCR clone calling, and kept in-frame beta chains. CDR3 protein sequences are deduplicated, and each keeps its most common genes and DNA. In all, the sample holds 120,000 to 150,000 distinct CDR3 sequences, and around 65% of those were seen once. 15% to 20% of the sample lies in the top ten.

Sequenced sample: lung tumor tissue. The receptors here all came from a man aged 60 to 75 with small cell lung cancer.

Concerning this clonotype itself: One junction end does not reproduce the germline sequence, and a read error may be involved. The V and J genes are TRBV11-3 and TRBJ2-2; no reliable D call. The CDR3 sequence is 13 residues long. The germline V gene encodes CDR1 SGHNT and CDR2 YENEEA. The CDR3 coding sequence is TGTGCCAGCACCTTAGGAACTGACGGGGAGCTGTTTTTT. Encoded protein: CASTLGTDGELFF.

CDR3 protein: CSALNTGELFF. The CDR3 nucleotides read TGCAGCGCCCTTAACACCGGGGAGCTGTTTTTT. The chain links TRBV29-1 to TRBJ2-2; no clear D. The germline V and J ends were trimmed by 7 bases and 2 bases, with 5 bases remaining between them. CDR3 length equals 11 residues. Germline values: CDR1 SQVTM, CDR2 ANQGSEA.

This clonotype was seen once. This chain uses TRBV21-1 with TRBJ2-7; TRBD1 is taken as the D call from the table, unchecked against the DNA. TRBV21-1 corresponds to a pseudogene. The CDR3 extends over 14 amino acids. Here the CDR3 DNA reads TGTGCCAGCAACCGGGGGGATTCCCCCTACGAGCAGTACGTC. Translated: CASNRGDSPYEQYV.

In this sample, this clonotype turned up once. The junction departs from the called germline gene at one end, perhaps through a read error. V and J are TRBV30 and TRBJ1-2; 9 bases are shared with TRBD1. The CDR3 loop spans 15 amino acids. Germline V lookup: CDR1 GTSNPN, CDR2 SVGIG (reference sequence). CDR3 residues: CVWRMGTGSNYGYTF. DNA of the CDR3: TGTGTCTGGAGAATGGGGACAGGGAGTAACTATGGCTACACCTTC.

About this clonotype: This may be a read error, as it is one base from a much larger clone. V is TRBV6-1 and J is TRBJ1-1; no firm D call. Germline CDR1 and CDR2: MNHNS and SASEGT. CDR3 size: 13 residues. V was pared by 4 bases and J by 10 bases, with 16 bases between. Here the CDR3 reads CASSGRPDSGAFF. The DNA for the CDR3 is TGTGCCAGCAGTGGTCGACCTGATAGTGGAGCTTTCTTT.

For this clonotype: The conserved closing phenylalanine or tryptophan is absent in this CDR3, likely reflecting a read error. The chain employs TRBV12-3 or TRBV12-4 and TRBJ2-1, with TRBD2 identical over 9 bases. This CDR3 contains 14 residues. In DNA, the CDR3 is TGTGCCAGCAGGACCGGGACTAGCTCAAATGGGCAGTTCTTA. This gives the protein CASRTGTSSNGQFL.

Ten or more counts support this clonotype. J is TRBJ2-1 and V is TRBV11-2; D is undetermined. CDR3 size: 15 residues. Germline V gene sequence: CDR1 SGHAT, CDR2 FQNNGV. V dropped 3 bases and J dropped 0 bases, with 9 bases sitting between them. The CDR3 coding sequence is TGTGCCAGCAGCTTTACGGCAAGCTCCTACAATGAGCAGTTCTTC. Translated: CASSFTASSYNEQFF. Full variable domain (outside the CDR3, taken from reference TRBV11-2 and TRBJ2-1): EAGVAQSPRYKIIEKRQSVAFWCNPISGHATLYWYQQILGQGPKLLIQFQNNGVVDDSQLPKDRFSAERLKGVDSTLKIQPAKLEDSAVYLCASSFTASSYNEQFFGPGTRLTVL.

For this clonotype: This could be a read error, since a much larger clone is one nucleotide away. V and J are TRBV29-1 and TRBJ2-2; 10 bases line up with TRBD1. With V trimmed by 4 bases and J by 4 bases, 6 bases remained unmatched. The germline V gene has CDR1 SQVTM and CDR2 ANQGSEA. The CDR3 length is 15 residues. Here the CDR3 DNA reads TGCAGCGTTGTGGGAGGGACAGGGGCCACCGGGGAGCTGTTTTTT. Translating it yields CSVVGGTGATGELFF.

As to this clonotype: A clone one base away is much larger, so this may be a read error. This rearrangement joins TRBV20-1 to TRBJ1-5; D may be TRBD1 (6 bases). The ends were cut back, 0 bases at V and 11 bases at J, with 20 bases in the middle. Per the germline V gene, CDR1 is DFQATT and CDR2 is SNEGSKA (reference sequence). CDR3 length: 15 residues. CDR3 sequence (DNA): TGCAGTGCTAGAGATCGACTTACAGGGCAAGGATCCCAGCATTTT. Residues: CSARDRLTGQGSQHF.

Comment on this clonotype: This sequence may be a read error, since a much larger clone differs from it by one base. The CDR3 loop is CSTRGGENSPLHF. DNA for the CDR3: TGCAGTACTAGAGGGGGAGAGAATTCACCCCTCCACTTT. V and J are TRBV20-1 and TRBJ1-6; D may be TRBD1 (6 bases). Germline V gene data show CDR1 as DFQATT and CDR2 as SNEGSKA (reference sequence). CDR3 length equals 13 residues.

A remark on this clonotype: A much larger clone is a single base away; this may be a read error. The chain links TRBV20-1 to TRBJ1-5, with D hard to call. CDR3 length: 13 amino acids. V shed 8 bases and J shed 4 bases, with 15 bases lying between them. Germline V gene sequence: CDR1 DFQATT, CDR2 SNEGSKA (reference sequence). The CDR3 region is CSTSRAGNQPQHF. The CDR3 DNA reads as TGCAGTACTTCTAGGGCGGGGAATCAGCCCCAGCATTTT.

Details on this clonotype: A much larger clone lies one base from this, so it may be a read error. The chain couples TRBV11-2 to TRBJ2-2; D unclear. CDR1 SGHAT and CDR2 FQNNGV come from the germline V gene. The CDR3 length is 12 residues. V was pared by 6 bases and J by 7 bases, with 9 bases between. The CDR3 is CASSRIGGELFF. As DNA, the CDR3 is TGTGCCAGCAGTCGCATTGGCGGGGAGCTGTTTTTT. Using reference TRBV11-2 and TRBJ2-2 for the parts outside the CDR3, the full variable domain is EAGVAQSPRYKIIEKRQSVAFWCNPISGHATLYWYQQILGQGPKLLIQFQNNGVVDDSQLPKDRFSAERLKGVDSTLKIQPAKLEDSAVYLCASSRIGGELFFGEGSRLTVL.

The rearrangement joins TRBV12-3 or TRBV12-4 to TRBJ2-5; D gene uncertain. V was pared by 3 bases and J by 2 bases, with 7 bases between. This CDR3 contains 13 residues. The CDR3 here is CASSLSSQETQYF. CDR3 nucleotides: TGTGCCAGCAGTTTGAGTTCGCAAGAGACCCAGTACTTC.

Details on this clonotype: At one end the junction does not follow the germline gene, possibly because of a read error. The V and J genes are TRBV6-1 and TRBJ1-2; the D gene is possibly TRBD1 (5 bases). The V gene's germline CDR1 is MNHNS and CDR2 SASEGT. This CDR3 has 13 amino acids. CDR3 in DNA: TGTGCCAGCAATGTTCCTGGAGACAGAGTGGTACCCTTC. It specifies CASNVPGDRVVPF.

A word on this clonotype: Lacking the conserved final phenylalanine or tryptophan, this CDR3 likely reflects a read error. The CDR3 nucleotides are TGCGCCAGCAACCAAGATCAGGGGAAACAGCCGAACACTGAAGCTTTCTAT. Its protein is CASNQDQGKQPNTEAFY. The gene calls are TRBV4-1 and TRBJ1-1; a possible D gene is TRBD1 (6 bases). Germline assignment: CDR1 MGHRA and CDR2 YSYEKL. The CDR3 has 17 amino acids.

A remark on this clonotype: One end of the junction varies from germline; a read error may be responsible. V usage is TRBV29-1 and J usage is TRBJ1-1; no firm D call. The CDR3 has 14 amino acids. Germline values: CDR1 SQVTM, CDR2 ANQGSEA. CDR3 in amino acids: CSAEKEGMNTEAFF. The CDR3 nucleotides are TGCAGCGCCGAAAAGGAAGGTATGAACACTGAAGCTTTCTTC. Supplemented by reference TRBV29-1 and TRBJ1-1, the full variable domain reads SAVISQKPSRDICQRGTSLTIQCQVDSQVTMMFWYRQQPGQSLTLIATANQGSEATYESGFVIDKFPISRPNLTFSTLTVSNMSPEDSSIYLCSAEKEGMNTEAFFGQGTRLTVV.

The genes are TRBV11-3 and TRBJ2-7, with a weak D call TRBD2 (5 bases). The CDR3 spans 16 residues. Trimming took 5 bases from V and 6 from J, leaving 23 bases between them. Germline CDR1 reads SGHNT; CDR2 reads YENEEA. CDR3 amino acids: CASSRTCGSIGGEQYF. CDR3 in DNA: TGTGCCAGCAGCAGGACTTGCGGAAGCATTGGTGGCGAGCAGTACTTC.

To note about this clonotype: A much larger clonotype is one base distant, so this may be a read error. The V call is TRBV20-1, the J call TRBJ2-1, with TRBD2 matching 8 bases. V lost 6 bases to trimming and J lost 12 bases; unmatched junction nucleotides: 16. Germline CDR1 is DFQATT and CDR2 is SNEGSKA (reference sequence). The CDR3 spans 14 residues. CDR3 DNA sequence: TGCAGTGCCCTGGGGCTAGCGGGTGCGGGGGTGCAGTTCTTC. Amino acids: CSALGLAGAGVQFF.

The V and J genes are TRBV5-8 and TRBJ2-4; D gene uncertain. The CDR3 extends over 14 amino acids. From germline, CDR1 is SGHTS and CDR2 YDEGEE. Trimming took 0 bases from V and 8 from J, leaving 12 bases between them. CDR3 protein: CASSLVARTDIQYF. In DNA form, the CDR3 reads TGTGCCAGCAGCTTGGTCGCGAGAACGGACATTCAGTACTTC.

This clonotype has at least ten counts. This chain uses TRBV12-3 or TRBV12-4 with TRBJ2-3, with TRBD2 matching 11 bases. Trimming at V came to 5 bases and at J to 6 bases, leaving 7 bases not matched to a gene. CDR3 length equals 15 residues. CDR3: CASSTLAGVTDTQYF. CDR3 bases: TGTGCCAGCAGTACACTAGCGGGAGTCACCGATACGCAGTATTTT.

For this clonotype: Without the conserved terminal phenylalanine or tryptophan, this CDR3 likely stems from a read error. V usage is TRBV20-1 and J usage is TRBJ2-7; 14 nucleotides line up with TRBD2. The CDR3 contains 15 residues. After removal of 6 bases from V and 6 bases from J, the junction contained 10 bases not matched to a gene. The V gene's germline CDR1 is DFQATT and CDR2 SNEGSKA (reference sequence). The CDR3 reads CSAGSGTSGSTEQYS. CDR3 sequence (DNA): TGCAGTGCCGGGTCCGGGACTAGCGGGAGTACCGAGCAGTACTCC.

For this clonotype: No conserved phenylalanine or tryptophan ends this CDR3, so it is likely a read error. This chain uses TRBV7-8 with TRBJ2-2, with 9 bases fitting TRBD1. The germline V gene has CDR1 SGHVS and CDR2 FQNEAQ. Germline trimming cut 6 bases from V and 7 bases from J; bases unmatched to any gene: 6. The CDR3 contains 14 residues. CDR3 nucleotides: TGTGCCAGCAGACGGACAGGGGCTGGCGGGGAGCTGTTTATT. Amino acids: CASRRTGAGGELFI.

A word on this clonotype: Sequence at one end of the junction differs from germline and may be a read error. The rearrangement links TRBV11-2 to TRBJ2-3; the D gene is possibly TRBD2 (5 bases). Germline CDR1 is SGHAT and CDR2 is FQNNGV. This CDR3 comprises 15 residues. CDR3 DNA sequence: TGTGCCAGCAGCTCAATCCCGGGATGGGCAGATGCGCAGTATTTT. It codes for CASSSIPGWADAQYF.

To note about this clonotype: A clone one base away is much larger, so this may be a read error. CDR3 in DNA: TGTGCCAACAGTTTTTCGAACACCATATATTTT. The encoded protein is CANSFSNTIYF. The chain recombines TRBV12-3 or TRBV12-4 with TRBJ1-3; D gene ambiguous. This CDR3 has 11 amino acids.

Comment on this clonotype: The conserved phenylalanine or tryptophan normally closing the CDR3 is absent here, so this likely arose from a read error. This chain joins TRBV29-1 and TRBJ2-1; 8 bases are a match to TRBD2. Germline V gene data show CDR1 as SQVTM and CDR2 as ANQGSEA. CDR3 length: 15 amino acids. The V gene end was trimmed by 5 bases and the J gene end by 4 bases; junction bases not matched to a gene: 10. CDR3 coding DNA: TGCAGCGTTTCCGGACTAGCCAGTCCTTACAATGAGCAGTTCTTA. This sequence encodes CSVSGLASPYNEQFL.

CDR3 coding DNA: TGTGCCAGCAGCATACGAAGTAACCAAGAGACCCAGTACTTC. This gives the protein CASSIRSNQETQYF. This chain connects TRBV11-2 to TRBJ2-5; D is undetermined. Germline values: CDR1 SGHAT, CDR2 FQNNGV. This CDR3 is 14 amino acids long. Trimming took off 5 bases at V and 0 bases at J, with 10 bases between the two ends.

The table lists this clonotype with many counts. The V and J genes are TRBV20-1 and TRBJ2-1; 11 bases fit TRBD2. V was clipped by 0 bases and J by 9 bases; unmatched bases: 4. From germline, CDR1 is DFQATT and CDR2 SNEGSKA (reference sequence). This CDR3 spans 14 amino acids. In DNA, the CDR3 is TGCAGTGCTAGAGAAACTAGCGGGAGTGGTGAGCAGTTCTTC. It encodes CSARETSGSGEQFF.

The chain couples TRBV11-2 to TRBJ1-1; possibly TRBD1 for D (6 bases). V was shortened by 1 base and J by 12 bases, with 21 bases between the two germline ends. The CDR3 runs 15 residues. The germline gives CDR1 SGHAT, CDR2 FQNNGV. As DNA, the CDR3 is TGTGCCAGCAGCTTAGTGGCAGGGGTGAACACAGAAACTTTCTTT. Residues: CASSLVAGVNTETFF. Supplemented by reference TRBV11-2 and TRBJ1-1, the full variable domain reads EAGVAQSPRYKIIEKRQSVAFWCNPISGHATLYWYQQILGQGPKLLIQFQNNGVVDDSQLPKDRFSAERLKGVDSTLKIQPAKLEDSAVYLCASSLVAGVNTETFFGQGTRLTVV.